Only a few counts were recorded for the clone carrying this TCR beta chain. The germline gives CDR1 MNHEY, CDR2 SVGEGT. CDR3 length: 14 amino acids. V was clipped by 6 bases and J by 5 bases, with 16 bases between them. The entry originates in a study of T cell repertoires in cytomegalovirus infection. One entry per CDR3 protein, called by TCRdb with MiXCR from the reads. The table includes 150,000 or so distinct CDR3 sequences, roughly 18% detected once. This sequence was found in a human donor in good health (CMV status not recorded). Some clones in this sample may be carry-over from other donors' samples. Input material: CD8+ T cells from PBMCs. This chain uses TRBV6-2 or TRBV6-3 with TRBJ2-5, with D perhaps being TRBD1 or TRBD2 (5 bases each). CDR3 bases: TGTGCCAGCAGAGTCGGGACCTTGTGGGAGACCCAGTACTTC. Its protein is CASRVGTLWETQYF.